Following are 3 T cell receptor beta chains from one sample sequenced in a study of T cells in Graves' hyperthyroidism and ophthalmopathy. Regions amplified from RNA transcripts were the TCR beta CDR3 regions. HTBI primers were the set used in a first-round RT-PCR of the TCR CDR3. TCRdb independently ran MiXCR on the multiplex PCR reads; one entry per CDR3 protein. The sample records 500,000 to 600,000 distinct CDR3 sequences, roughly 17% being singletons. The sequencing input was blood. All receptors derive from a woman younger than 30 with Graves' hyperthyroidism.

This chain uses TRBV7-2 with TRBJ2-1; D might be TRBD1 (6 bases). V dropped 6 bases and J dropped 3 bases, with 12 bases sitting between them. The germline V gene has CDR1 SGHTA and CDR2 FQGNSA. This CDR3 is built from 14 residues. The CDR3 is CASRLDRDYNEQFF. The CDR3 DNA reads TGTGCCAGCAGACTGGACAGAGACTACAATGAGCAGTTCTTC.

This clonotype was seen repeatedly, ten times or more. This sequence joins TRBV7-2 and TRBJ2-5, with D perhaps TRBD2 (5 bases). V dropped 1 base and J dropped 2 bases, with 8 bases sitting between them. The CDR3 sequence is 14 residues long. CDR1 SGHTA and CDR2 FQGNSA come from the germline V gene. CDR3: CASSLGLPQETQYF. Written as DNA, the CDR3 is TGTGCCAGCAGCTTAGGACTACCACAAGAGACCCAGTACTTC.

This clonotype was detected ten times or more. The rearrangement joins TRBV7-2 to TRBJ1-5; D uncertain. This CDR3 has 14 residues. V shed 1 base and J shed 4 bases, with 8 bases lying between them. Germline V CDR1 and CDR2: SGHTA, FQGNSA. The CDR3 reads CASSLVTVNQPQHF. In DNA form, the CDR3 reads TGTGCCAGCAGCTTAGTGACGGTTAATCAGCCCCAGCATTTT.